Sequencing of this T cell receptor (beta chain) was carried out in a study of graft-versus-host responses after intestinal transplantation. Study-wide results and limits: The highest levels of circulating GvH clones went along with early declines in HvG clones after transplant. Recipient-marrow GvH clones were detected, some having first appeared in ileum or blood.

Assay used: immunoSEQ multiplex PCR; TCRdb lists only in-frame clones, some missing. The repertoire holds 70,000 to 80,000 clones, with 90% as singletons. With V trimmed by 3 bases and J by 3 bases, 2 bases remained unmatched. The CDR3 consists of 13 residues. The V gene's germline CDR1 is MNHEY and CDR2 SMNVEV (reference sequence). Concerning this clone: Its target is unknown.

This receptor was taken from a human donor who received an intestinal transplant. Sequencing used unstimulated CD8+ T cells sorted from spleen or lymph node cells, obtained before intestinal transplant. The chain couples TRBV27 to TRBJ2-7; 7 bases agree with TRBD1. CDR3 region: CASSFGTDYEQYF. Written as DNA, the CDR3 is TGTGCCAGCAGTTTCGGGACAGACTACGAGCAGTACTTC.